A selection of T cell receptor beta chains follows, all from one sample in a study of T cell clones after liver transplantation. Assay: immunoSEQ multiplex PCR; the TCRdb copy retains only in-frame clones and omits some. The profile shows about 76,000 clones, over 65% of them singletons. Specimen: CD4+ T cells from blood, collected at the 22-month timepoint. The origin of the receptors is a human patient who received a liver transplant. The T cells may partly be graft donor cells. Each CDR3 is given with its conserved first and last residue. Each record gives: D gene, clone size, J gene, V gene, CDR3 protein, CDR3 DNA. The D gene is left open where the match is weak. The size entry is marked missing in some rows and otherwise reads once, few, many or a size class.

NA | NA | TRBJ2-1 | TRBV4-1 | CASSQERGLPYNEQFF | TGCGCCAGCAGCCAAGAACGGGGACTGCCTTACAATGAGCAGTTCTTC
TRBD2 | NA | TRBJ2-7 | TRBV2 | CASRGASGNGVEQYF | TGTGCCAGCCGGGGTGCTAGCGGGAACGGGGTCGAGCAGTACTTC
NA | NA | TRBJ1-2 | TRBV18 | CASSPPRAGGYTF | TGTGCCAGCTCACCCCCCAGGGCGGGGGGCTACACCTTC
NA | few | TRBJ2-7 | TRBV5-4 | CASSPDGGREQYF | TGTGCCAGCAGCCCCGACGGGGGAAGGGAGCAGTACTTC
TRBD2 | many | TRBJ2-1 | TRBV27 | CASRGALADNEQFF | TGTGCCAGCCGAGGGGCACTAGCGGACAATGAGCAGTTCTTC
NA | NA | TRBJ1-4 | TRBV18 | CASSLGTSATNEKLFF | TGTGCCAGCTCACTTGGGACAAGTGCAACTAATGAAAAACTGTTTTTT
NA | NA | TRBJ2-7 | TRBV6-1 | CASSLRTASSYEQYF | TGTGCCAGCAGTTTAAGGACCGCGAGCTCCTACGAGCAGTACTTC
TRBD2 | NA | TRBJ2-3 | TRBV5-1 | CASSETSGSTDTQYF | TGCGCCAGCAGCGAGACTAGCGGTAGCACAGATACGCAGTATTTT
TRBD2 | NA | TRBJ2-1 | TRBV15 | CATSKRPTSGRALGEQFF | TGTGCCACCAGCAAGAGGCCCACTAGCGGGAGGGCCCTGGGGGAGCAGTTCTTC
NA | NA | TRBJ2-1 | TRBV10-1 | CASRRGWGNNEQFF | TGCGCCAGCAGGAGGGGGTGGGGGAACAATGAGCAGTTCTTC
NA | NA | TRBJ2-5 | TRBV30 | CAWGRRAQETQYF | TGTGCCTGGGGTAGAAGGGCCCAAGAGACCCAGTACTTC
TRBD1 | once | TRBJ2-1 | TRBV15 | CATSSGTVEQFF | TGTGCCACCAGCAGCGGGACAGTTGAGCAGTTCTTC
NA | NA | TRBJ1-6 | TRBV6-5 | CASSYARGPSPLHF | TGTGCCAGCAGTTACGCCAGGGGCCCTTCACCCCTCCACTTT
NA | NA | TRBJ1-2 | TRBV20-1 | CSASGFYGYTF | TGCAGTGCTAGCGGGTTCTATGGCTACACCTTC
NA | once | TRBJ1-6 | TRBV18 | CASSPGESSYNSPLHF | TGTGCCAGCTCACCGGGGGAAAGCTCCTATAATTCACCCCTCCACTTT
NA | NA | TRBJ1-6 | TRBV5-6 | CASSLGWQDDNSPLHF | TGTGCCAGCAGCTTGGGTTGGCAGGACGATAATTCACCCCTCCACTTT